This TCR beta chain was captured in a study of cytomegalovirus exposure and HLA in healthy donors. CDR3 length: 16 residues. CDR1 and CDR2 (germline): SGHDN, FVKESK. V was trimmed by 1 base and J by 8 bases, leaving 19 bases between them. The PCR contained 60 Vbeta and 13 Jbeta primers. Sequencing used immunoSEQ multiplex PCR; TCRdb keeps in-frame clones, though not all of them. The sample lists roughly 130,000 clones, around 83% occurring once. This clone was counted a single time. The chain uses TRBV14 and TRBJ2-3; weak D call: TRBD2 (6 bases). The receptor was isolated from a human donor in good health. Sequences were obtained from PBMCs. This CDR3 is CASSQASGPQEGTQYF. CDR3 coding DNA: TGTGCCAGCAGCCAAGCCTCGGGACCGCAGGAGGGTACGCAGTATTTT.